This passage covers 16 T cell receptor beta chains from one sample sequenced in a study of blood T cell dynamics during melanoma immunotherapy. Time point specified: pre-treatment baseline. The repertoire was sequenced with immunoSEQ multiplex PCR; TCRdb's copy has only in-frame clones and lacks some. Among 15,000 to 20,000 clones listed, about 89% were seen once. The material was blood, obtained from a patient treated with checkpoint blockade. Every receptor here comes from a human donor with melanoma.

The chain carries TRBV6-1 and TRBJ2-1, with TRBD2 matching over 10 bases. V gave up 3 bases and J gave up 0 bases; unmatched junction bases: 5. Germline CDR1 reads MNHNS; CDR2 reads SASEGT. This CDR3 is 17 amino acids long. The CDR3 here is CASSDTLAGSSYNEQFF. Written as DNA, the CDR3 is TGTGCCAGCAGTGATACACTAGCGGGGAGCTCCTACAATGAGCAGTTCTTC.

This chain connects TRBV5-1 to TRBJ2-7; 8 nucleotides align to TRBD1. Losses at the gene ends were 2 bases for V and 1 base for J; bases not matched to a gene: 5. Germline loops: CDR1 SGHRS, CDR2 YFSETQ. The CDR3 loop spans 15 amino acids. The CDR3 region has the DNA TGCGCCAGCAGCTTCAACAGGGGGATATCCTACGAGCAGTACTTC. Amino acid sequence: CASSFNRGISYEQYF.

The chain employs TRBV5-6 and TRBJ2-5; no clear D. In germline, CDR1 is SGHDT, CDR2 YYEEEE. Trimming left V 0 bases short and J 3 bases short, with 12 bases between. The CDR3 loop spans 15 amino acids. The CDR3 DNA sequence: TGTGCCAGCAGCTTGGTTTTTGGGCAGGAAGAGACCCAGTACTTC. Translation gives CASSLVFGQEETQYF. The full variable domain, completed using reference TRBV5-6 and TRBJ2-5, is DAGVTQSPTHLIKTRGQQVTLRCSPKSGHDTVSWYQQALGQGPQFIFQYYEEEERQRGNFPDRFSGHQFPNYSSELNVNALLLGDSALYLCASSLVFGQEETQYFGPGTRLLVL.

This clone was seen only once. V and J are TRBV7-6 and TRBJ2-5, with 7 bases aligning to TRBD1. The CDR3 totals 14 residues. Trimming removed 1 base from V and 4 bases from J; junction bases left unmatched: 3. Germline CDR1 is SGHVS and CDR2 is FNYEAQ. The CDR3 DNA reads as TGTGCCAGCAGCTTAGATGACAGGGCAGAGACCCAGTACTTC. Protein: CASSLDDRAETQYF.

The chain has TRBV25-1 and TRBJ2-7; D uncertain. The germline V gene encodes CDR1 MGHDK and CDR2 SYGVNS. The length of the CDR3 is 14 residues. Trimming left V 2 bases short and J 0 bases short, with 8 bases between. The CDR3 is CASSEQGNSYEQYF. CDR3 in DNA: TGTGCCAGCAGTGAACAAGGGAACTCCTACGAGCAGTACTTC.

The DNA for the CDR3 is TGTGCCATCAGTGAGTCGGGGTTTATGAACACTGAAGCTTTCTTT. Protein product: CAISESGFMNTEAFF. This rearrangement joins TRBV10-3 to TRBJ1-1; the D is unclear. Germline V gene sequence: CDR1 ENHRY, CDR2 SYGVKD. The CDR3 has 15 residues. V gave up 0 bases and J gave up 0 bases, with 8 bases separating them.

This chain links TRBV28 with TRBJ1-1; D call uncertain. Trimming took 5 bases from V and 0 from J, leaving 7 bases between them. Looked up from germline, CDR1 is MDHEN and CDR2 is SYDVKM. The CDR3 is 13 residues long. CDR3 bases: TGTGCCAGCAGTCAGCTCATGAACACTGAAGCTTTCTTT. The encoded protein is CASSQLMNTEAFF.

The chain combines TRBV7-9 with TRBJ2-5; TRBD1 matches 9 bases. The V segment lost 3 bases and the J segment 2 bases; nucleotides outside the gene matches: 1. The CDR3 contains 14 residues. CDR1 and CDR2 (germline): SEHNR, FQNEAQ (reference sequence). CDR3 DNA: TGTGCCAGCAGCTTCGGACAGGGGCAAGAGACCCAGTACTTC. This translates into CASSFGQGQETQYF. The full variable domain, its missing parts supplied by reference TRBV7-9 and TRBJ2-5, is DTGVSQNPRHKITKRGQNVTFRCDPISEHNRLYWYRQTLGQGPEFLTYFQNEAQLEKSRLLSDRFSAERPKGSFSTLEIQRTEQGDSAMYLCASSFGQGQETQYFGPGTRLLVL.

This clone was observed once. The rearrangement joins TRBV10-3 to TRBJ1-2; the D is unclear. Trimming removed 3 bases at V and 8 bases at J, with 16 bases between. This CDR3 region has 14 residues. CDR1 is ENHRY, CDR2 SYGVKD, per germline. CDR3 protein: CAISDGGLGEGYTF. The CDR3, as DNA: TGTGCCATCAGTGACGGCGGGTTGGGAGAGGGCTACACCTTC.

This clone showed up just once. The chain joins TRBV7-2 to TRBJ2-1, with D tentatively TRBD1 (6 bases). The CDR3 totals 17 residues. The germline gives CDR1 SGHTA, CDR2 FQGNSA. V gave up 3 bases and J gave up 4 bases, with 19 bases separating them. CDR3 in DNA: TGTGCCAGCAGCTTCCGGTTTAGGGACAAGAAATACAATGAGCAGTTCTTC. It codes for CASSFRFRDKKYNEQFF. The full variable domain, in which reference TRBV7-2 and TRBJ2-1 provide the parts outside the CDR3, is GAGVSQSPSNKVTEKGKDVELRCDPISGHTALYWYRQSLGQGLEFLIYFQGNSAPDKSGLPSDRFSAERTGGSVSTLTIQRTQQEDSAVYLCASSFRFRDKKYNEQFFGPGTRLTVL.

The chain recombines TRBV29-1 with TRBJ2-1; TRBD1 might be the D (6 bases). Looked up from germline, CDR1 is SQVTM and CDR2 is ANQGSEA. The CDR3 spans 15 residues. Deletions cut 5 bases from V and 0 bases from J, with 14 bases between. For the CDR3, the DNA is TGCAGCGTTTATGGGGCAGGGGACTCCTACAATGAGCAGTTCTTC. As protein: CSVYGAGDSYNEQFF.

In DNA, the CDR3 is TGTGCCAGCAGCCCGCCGGGACAGGGGGGCACCGGGGAGCTGTTTTTT. Its protein is CASSPPGQGGTGELFF. This rearrangement joins TRBV5-4 to TRBJ2-2; 11 bases map to TRBD1. Germline V gene sequence: CDR1 SGHNT, CDR2 YYREEE (reference sequence). This CDR3 has 16 residues. V shed 4 bases and J 4 bases; nucleotides not matched to a gene: 6.

This clone occurred a few times. V is TRBV4-1 and J is TRBJ1-5; D ambiguous. This CDR3 comprises 15 residues. V gave up 1 base and J gave up 0 bases, with 7 bases separating them. CDR1 MGHRA and CDR2 YSYEKL come from the germline V gene. CDR3 nucleotide sequence: TGCGCCAGCAGCCAAGTTCGGGATAGCAATCAGCCCCAGCATTTT. This codes for CASSQVRDSNQPQHF.

This chain connects TRBV13 to TRBJ2-2; maybe TRBD1 (5 bases). This CDR3 comprises 16 residues. The V gene's germline CDR1 is PRHDT and CDR2 FYEKMQ (reference sequence). Deletions cut 4 bases from V and 6 bases from J, with 18 bases between. CDR3 amino acids: CASSSRQSLKAGELFF. Written as DNA, the CDR3 is TGTGCCAGCAGCTCTAGACAGAGTCTAAAGGCCGGGGAGCTGTTTTTT.

This chain joins TRBV28 and TRBJ1-5; TRBD1 matches at 8 bases. Unmatched junction bases numbered 5, after V lost 6 bases and J lost 4 bases. Looked up from germline, CDR1 is MDHEN and CDR2 is SYDVKM. CDR3 length equals 14 residues. The CDR3 here is CASRGTGGNQPQHF. CDR3 nucleotides: TGTGCCAGCAGAGGGACAGGCGGTAATCAGCCCCAGCATTTT.

The V call is TRBV5-1, the J call TRBJ2-7; 9 nucleotides line up with TRBD2. This CDR3 has 14 amino acids. The J segment lost 5 bases and the V segment lost 3 bases, leaving 6 bases of the junction unmatched. Germline V CDR1 and CDR2: SGHRS, YFSETQ. The CDR3 DNA follows: TGCGCCAGCAGCTGGGGAGTAGCGGGAGACGAGCAGTACTTC. This translates into CASSWGVAGDEQYF.